Below, 22 T cell receptor beta chains from the same sample are listed, as sequenced in a study of shared clonotypes between healthy human individuals. Sequenced by immunoSEQ multiplex PCR; TCRdb stores in-frame clones only, minus some. The repertoire holds hundreds of thousands of clones, with around 96% as singletons. Terminally differentiated effector memory CD45RA+ cells were left out of the naive CD8 fraction, which was CD45RO-negative and positively selected for CCR7. Sequenced material: naive CD8+ T cells sorted from blood. The receptors here all came from a woman in her 30s in good health.

The chain has TRBV13 and TRBJ2-1; the D gene is possibly TRBD2 (6 bases). With 2 bases removed from V and 4 bases from J, the gap between germline ends came to 12 bases. The CDR3 runs 15 residues. CDR1 is PRHDT and CDR2 is FYEKMQ in the germline V gene (reference sequence). Here the CDR3 DNA reads TGTGCCAGCAGCTTAACCCGGGGGAGGTACAATGAGCAGTTCTTC. Translating gives CASSLTRGRYNEQFF.

The rearrangement joins TRBV29-1 to TRBJ2-5; the match to TRBD2 covers 13 bases. The DNA end favors TRBJ2-7, so the J call may be wrong. The CDR3 is made up of 15 amino acids. CDR1 is SQVTM and CDR2 is ANQGSEA in the germline V gene. In DNA, the CDR3 is TGCAGCGTCCTCGGACTAGCGGGAGATCTCTACGAGCAGTACTTC. Its protein product is CSVLGLAGDLYEQYF.

The rearrangement joins TRBV2 to TRBJ2-7; TRBD1 agrees at 7 bases. The CDR3 is made up of 15 amino acids. V lost 1 base, J lost 2 bases, and 5 bases stayed unmatched. Germline values: CDR1 SNHLY, CDR2 FYNNEI. The CDR3 sequence: CASSEGTGLTYEQYF. The CDR3 nucleotides are TGTGCCAGCAGTGAAGGGACAGGCCTTACCTACGAGCAGTACTTC.

The V call is TRBV27, the J call TRBJ2-7; the match to TRBD1 covers 7 bases. The CDR3 extends over 14 amino acids. With V trimmed by 6 bases and J by 1 base, 6 bases remained unmatched. Per germline, CDR1 MNHEY and CDR2 SMNVEV (reference sequence). The CDR3 loop reads CASSRRDRSYEQYF. The CDR3 coding sequence is TGTGCCAGCAGCCGCCGGGACAGATCCTACGAGCAGTACTTC.

The chain recombines TRBV6-5 with TRBJ2-5; the D gene is possibly TRBD1 (5 bases). Trimming shortened V by 6 bases and J by 3 bases, and 11 bases separated the two germline ends. Germline CDR1 reads MNHEY; CDR2 reads SVGAGI. The CDR3 is made up of 13 amino acids. The CDR3 sequence is CASSTLGEETQYF. CDR3 nucleotides: TGTGCCAGCAGCACTTTAGGGGAAGAGACCCAGTACTTC.

The genes are TRBV9 and TRBJ2-5; a weak D match, TRBD1 (6 bases). With 3 bases removed from V and 2 bases from J, the gap between germline ends came to 23 bases. This CDR3 is 18 amino acids long. CDR1 is SGDLS, CDR2 YYNGEE, per germline. CDR3 nucleotide sequence: TGTGCCAGCAGCGGGGGCTTTCGGGCAGGGGACCGTCAAGAGACCCAGTACTTC. This encodes CASSGGFRAGDRQETQYF. Full variable domain (rest looked up from reference TRBV9 and TRBJ2-5): DSGVTQTPKHLITATGQRVTLRCSPRSGDLSVYWYQQSLDQGLQFLIQYYNGEERAKGNILERFSAQQFPDLHSELNLSSLELGDSALYFCASSGGFRAGDRQETQYFGPGTRLLVL.

The chain carries TRBV19 and TRBJ2-3; possibly TRBD1 for D (6 bases). The CDR3 consists of 15 residues. CDR1 and CDR2 from the germline V gene are LNHDA and SQIVND (reference sequence). Trimming removed 3 bases from V and 3 bases from J, with 13 bases in between. The CDR3 DNA reads TGTGCCAGTAGTATTTTCCAGGGGCATACAGATACGCAGTATTTT. It codes for CASSIFQGHTDTQYF.

The rearrangement links TRBV28 to TRBJ1-2; weak D call: TRBD1 (6 bases). The V end was cut by 6 bases, the J end by 1 base, with 24 bases between. The CDR3 has 18 residues. Germline CDR1 is MDHEN and CDR2 is SYDVKM. CDR3 sequence: CASSQGRDTEMINYGYTF. CDR3 bases: TGTGCCAGCAGCCAGGGACGGGACACCGAAATGATTAACTATGGCTACACCTTC.

The chain combines TRBV11-3 with TRBJ2-2, with D possibly matching TRBD2 (5 bases). The length of the CDR3 is 16 residues. Trimming stripped 2 bases from V and 4 bases from J, with 14 bases between. In germline, CDR1 is SGHNT, CDR2 YENEEA. The CDR3 region has the DNA TGTGCCAGCAGCTTACTACGCGGGTCGGCCACCGGGGAGCTGTTTTTT. Residues: CASSLLRGSATGELFF.

This rearrangement joins TRBV27 to TRBJ2-7; 14 bases are shared with TRBD2. This CDR3 comprises 15 residues. Per germline, CDR1 MNHEY and CDR2 SMNVEV (reference sequence). V trimming: 11 bases; J trimming: 0 bases; junction bases outside the gene matches: 6. This CDR3 reads CACGTSGRGSYEQYF. DNA of the CDR3: TGTGCCTGCGGGACTAGCGGGAGAGGCTCCTACGAGCAGTACTTC.

V gene TRBV7-9 combines with J gene TRBJ2-3; D tentatively reads TRBD1 or TRBD2 (5 bases each). The CDR3 spans 13 residues. Germline V gene sequence: CDR1 SEHNR, CDR2 FQNEAQ (reference sequence). Trimming shortened V by 3 bases and J by 2 bases, and 6 bases separated the two germline ends. This chain's CDR3 is CASSFGTTDTQYF. In DNA form, the CDR3 reads TGTGCCAGCAGCTTCGGGACCACAGATACGCAGTATTTT.

The chain has TRBV7-7 and TRBJ2-5, with a tentative D call TRBD2 (6 bases). The CDR3 loop spans 15 amino acids. The germline V gene encodes CDR1 SSHAT and CDR2 FNYEAQ (reference sequence). V was shortened by 5 bases and J by 5 bases, with 18 bases between the two germline ends. The CDR3 DNA is TGTGCCAGCAGCCCCTCGGACTCACGGGGGGAGACCCAGTACTTC. Translating it yields CASSPSDSRGETQYF.

This clone came up once. This chain connects TRBV10-3 to TRBJ2-1, with D possibly matching TRBD2 (6 bases). This CDR3 is built from 16 residues. CDR1 and CDR2 (germline): ENHRY, SYGVKD. Trimming took 3 bases from V and 7 from J, leaving 19 bases between them. The CDR3: CAISDPVGRELNEQFF. CDR3 nucleotides: TGTGCCATCAGTGACCCCGTGGGACGGGAGCTGAATGAGCAGTTCTTC.

This chain uses TRBV5-6 with TRBJ2-7, with D perhaps matching TRBD1 or TRBD2 (6 bases each). In germline, CDR1 is SGHDT, CDR2 YYEEEE. Trimming removed 7 bases from V and 2 bases from J, with 16 bases in between. The CDR3 sequence is 14 residues long. CDR3 loop: CASRSTGGPYEQYF. CDR3 sequence (DNA): TGTGCCAGCCGATCGACTGGGGGGCCCTACGAGCAGTACTTC.

The genes are TRBV6-1 and TRBJ2-7; D possibly corresponds to TRBD1 (5 bases). Trimming cost V 6 bases and J 4 bases, with 13 bases left between them. Germline values: CDR1 MNHNS, CDR2 SASEGT. The CDR3 extends over 13 amino acids. CDR3 residues: CASRGGQGYEQYF. The DNA of the CDR3 is TGTGCCAGCAGGGGTGGGCAGGGATACGAGCAGTACTTC.

V and J are TRBV5-4 and TRBJ2-7; 9 bases line up with TRBD2. V gave up 3 bases and J gave up 6 bases; unmatched junction bases: 10. This CDR3 spans 15 amino acids. Germline V gives CDR1 SGHNT, CDR2 YYREEE (reference sequence). CDR3 sequence reads: CASSSSGLAAPEQYF. CDR3 sequence (DNA): TGTGCCAGCAGCTCCTCGGGACTAGCAGCCCCCGAGCAGTACTTC.

This clone has only one observation. This chain uses TRBV28 with TRBJ2-7; D possibly corresponds to TRBD2 (5 bases). The CDR3 runs to 15 residues. Germline loops: CDR1 MDHEN, CDR2 SYDVKM. V gave up 7 bases and J gave up 0 bases, with 16 bases separating them. The CDR3 DNA sequence: TGTGCCAGCAAAATGGACGGGGAGACCTCCTACGAGCAGTACTTC. Translated, it gives CASKMDGETSYEQYF.

The chain is built from TRBV19 and TRBJ2-4; perhaps TRBD1 as D (5 bases). The CDR3 runs 15 residues. V lost 5 bases to trimming and J lost 6 bases, with 17 bases between them. In germline, CDR1 is LNHDA, CDR2 SQIVND (reference sequence). Here the CDR3 DNA reads TGTGCCAGTAGTTACCGACAGCCTCCTCGAAACATTCAGTACTTC. It specifies CASSYRQPPRNIQYF.

The chain recombines TRBV5-6 with TRBJ2-1; D is ambiguous. The ends were cut back, 0 bases at V and 0 bases at J, with 13 bases in the middle. In germline, CDR1 is SGHDT, CDR2 YYEEEE. CDR3 size: 17 residues. This chain's CDR3 is CASSLARTLHSYNEQFF. The CDR3, as DNA: TGTGCCAGCAGCTTGGCTAGGACCCTGCACTCCTACAATGAGCAGTTCTTC.

The J gene is TRBJ2-3, the V gene TRBV19; possible D gene TRBD2, 8 bases. The V end was cut by 3 bases, the J end by 5 bases, with 30 bases between. This CDR3 contains 20 residues. Germline-derived CDR1 and CDR2 are LNHDA and SQIVND (reference sequence). CDR3 amino acids: CASSILYSSGGGNLRDTQYF. DNA of the CDR3: TGTGCCAGTAGTATCCTTTATAGCTCGGGAGGGGGCAACCTAAGAGATACGCAGTATTTT.

V gene TRBV10-3 combines with J gene TRBJ1-1, with D uncertain. Germline V gives CDR1 ENHRY, CDR2 SYGVKD. CDR3 length: 13 amino acids. Trimming removed 3 bases from V and 5 bases from J, with 10 bases in between. The CDR3 nucleotides read TGTGCCATCAGTGACACCGATAGTACTGAAGCTTTCTTT. Encoded protein: CAISDTDSTEAFF.

With regard to this clone: Other DNA sequences from this sample encode an identical CDR3 as well. V gene TRBV19 combines with J gene TRBJ2-7; 10 bases align to TRBD1. The CDR3 covers 13 residues. Germline loops: CDR1 LNHDA, CDR2 SQIVND (reference sequence). J lost 4 bases, V lost 3 bases, and 0 bases had no gene match. CDR3 nucleotide sequence: TGTGCCAGTAGTATGGGACAGGGGTACGAGCAGTACTTC. Translated: CASSMGQGYEQYF.